This TCR beta chain was captured by sequencing in a study of OX40 agonist ivuxolimab in advanced cancers. With respect to the entire study: Ivuxolimab was an agonistic, fully human IgG2 monoclonal antibody directed against OX40 (CD134), a costimulatory receptor. Partial responses were achieved by three dose-escalation patients, of whom one had hepatocellular carcinoma and two had cutaneous melanoma. Prior anti-PD-1, anti-PD-L1 or anti-CTLA-4 therapy was permitted, and checkpoint inhibitors had been received by about two fifths of dose-escalation patients. Peripheral TCRbeta sequencing aimed to test whether ivuxolimab altered TCR sequence diversity and caused clonal T-cell expansion. Intravenous ivuxolimab was administered to patients every 2 weeks at six dose levels: 0.01, 0.1, 0.3, 1.5, 3 and 10 mg/kg. The monotherapy dose-escalation portion (N = 52 patients) of the phase I ivuxolimab trial is reported in the paper. Among the roughly 52 dose-escalation patients, about 19 had hepatocellular carcinoma, around 15 melanoma, 9 renal cell carcinoma and 9 head and neck cancer. The dose-escalation cohort was around 83% male with a mean age of approximately 59 years, ranging from 23 to 79.

This clone was found a few times. Its cognate antigen has yet to be identified. It has no much larger one-base neighbor in the sample; base qualities were not kept. Points the paper makes about the study in general: The antigen specificity of the peripheral T cells that underwent clonal expansion was not determined. Low levels of normalized T-cell clonal expansion were also seen in some patients who did not respond. In the 0.1-3.0 mg/kg groups, partial responders were among the patients with the lowest normalized peripheral clonal expansion, particularly in CD8+ T cells. After ivuxolimab, expanded clones were on average more numerous among CD8+ T cells than among CD4+ T cells. Clonal expansion of both CD4+ and CD8+ blood T cells was observed from baseline to week 6 at doses 0.1 to 3.0 mg/kg.

The trial excluded patients who had a history of autoimmune disease or who were on systemic immunosuppression. Peripheral blood for TCR sequencing was collected from all dose cohorts at baseline, on cycle 4 day 1, and on cycle 7 day 1. The samples were taken from a phase I, first-in-human, multicenter, open-label dose-escalation trial of ivuxolimab. Adults with locally advanced or metastatic melanoma, renal cell carcinoma, hepatocellular carcinoma or head and neck squamous cell carcinoma were enrolled in the trial. Before TCR sequencing, CD4+ and CD8+ T cells were separately sorted from peripheral blood. Genomic DNA was isolated from the sorted cells so that the TCRbeta CDR3 region could be sequenced. The immunoSEQ Assay was used for sequencing of TCRbeta CDR3 regions. The clones in this table, taken by TCRdb from immuneACCESS, are in-frame only. Not every clone is retained; where verified, under half of the shortfall comes from an unresolved V gene, and the cause of the rest is unknown. The sample data list some 66,000 clones, and about 87% of these were observed just once. The ten largest clones capture 0.45% to 0.65% of the sample.

For CDR1 and CDR2, the germline V gene (reference sequence) lists SEHNR and FQNEAQ. V ends up 5 bases short and J 3 bases short, with an unmatched junction base count of 4. Including the terminal cysteine and phenylalanine, the CDR3 comprises 14 residues. The DNA shown is the 42-base CDR3, in frame from base 1. The source was CD4+ or CD8+ T cells sorted from blood, collected in a trial of the OX40 agonist ivuxolimab. This clonotype originated in an adult with an advanced solid tumor such as melanoma, head and neck, liver or kidney cancer. The receptor chain draws on TRBV7-9 and TRBJ1-5, and TRBD1 matches 7 of the central bases. Here is the DNA: TGTGCCAGCAGCCCGGGACAGAACAATCAGCCCCAGCATTTT. This gives the protein CASSPGQNNQPQHF.